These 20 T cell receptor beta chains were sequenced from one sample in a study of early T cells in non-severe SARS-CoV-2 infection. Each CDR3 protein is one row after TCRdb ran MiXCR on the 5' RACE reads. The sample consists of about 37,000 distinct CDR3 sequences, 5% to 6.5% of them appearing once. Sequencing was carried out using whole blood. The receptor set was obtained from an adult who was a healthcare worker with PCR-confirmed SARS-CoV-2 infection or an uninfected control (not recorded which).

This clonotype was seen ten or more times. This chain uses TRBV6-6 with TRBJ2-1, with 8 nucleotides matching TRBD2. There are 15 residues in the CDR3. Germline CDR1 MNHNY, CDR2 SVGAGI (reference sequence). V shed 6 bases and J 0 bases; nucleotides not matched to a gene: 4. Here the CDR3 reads CASRTGTSSYNEQFF. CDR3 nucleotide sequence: TGTGCCAGCAGAACCGGGACTAGCTCCTACAATGAGCAGTTCTTC.

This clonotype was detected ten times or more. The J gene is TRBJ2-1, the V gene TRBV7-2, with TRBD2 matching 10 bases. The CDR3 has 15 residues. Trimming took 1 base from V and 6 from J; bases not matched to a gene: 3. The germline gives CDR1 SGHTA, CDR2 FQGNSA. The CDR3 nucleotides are TGTGCCAGCAGCTTAGAAGGGACTAGCGCCAATGAGCAGTTCTTC. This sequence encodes CASSLEGTSANEQFF.

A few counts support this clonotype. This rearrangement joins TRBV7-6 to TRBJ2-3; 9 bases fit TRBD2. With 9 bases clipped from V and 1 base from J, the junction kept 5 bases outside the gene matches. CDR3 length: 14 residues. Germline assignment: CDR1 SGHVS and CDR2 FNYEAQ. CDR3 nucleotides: TGTGCCAGTAAAGCGGGGGGAGGCACAGATACGCAGTATTTT. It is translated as CASKAGGGTDTQYF.

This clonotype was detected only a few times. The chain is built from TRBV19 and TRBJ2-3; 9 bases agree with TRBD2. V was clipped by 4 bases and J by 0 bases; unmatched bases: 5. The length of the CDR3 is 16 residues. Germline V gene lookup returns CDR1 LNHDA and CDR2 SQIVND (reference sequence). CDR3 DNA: TGTGCCAGTAGTACGACTAGCGGATATAGCACAGATACGCAGTATTTT. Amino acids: CASSTTSGYSTDTQYF.

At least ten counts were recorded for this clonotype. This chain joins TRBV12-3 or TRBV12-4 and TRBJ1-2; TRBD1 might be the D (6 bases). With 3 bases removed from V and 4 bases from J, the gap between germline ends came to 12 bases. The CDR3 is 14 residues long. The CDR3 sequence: CASSFTGKGYGYTF. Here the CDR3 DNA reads TGTGCCAGCAGTTTTACAGGGAAGGGCTATGGCTACACCTTC.

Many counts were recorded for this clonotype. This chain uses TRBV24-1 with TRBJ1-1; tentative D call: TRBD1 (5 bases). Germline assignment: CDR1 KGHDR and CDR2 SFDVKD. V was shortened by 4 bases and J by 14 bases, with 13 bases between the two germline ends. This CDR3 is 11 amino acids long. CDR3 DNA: TGTGCCACCAGTGACCACGGCCGGGACTTCTTT. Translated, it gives CATSDHGRDFF.

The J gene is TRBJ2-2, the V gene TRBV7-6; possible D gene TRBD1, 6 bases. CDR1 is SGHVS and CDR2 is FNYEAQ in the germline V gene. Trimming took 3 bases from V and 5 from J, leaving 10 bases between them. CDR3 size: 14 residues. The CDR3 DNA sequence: TGTGCCAGCAGCTTGGGGGCCGGGACCGGGGAGCTGTTTTTT. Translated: CASSLGAGTGELFF.

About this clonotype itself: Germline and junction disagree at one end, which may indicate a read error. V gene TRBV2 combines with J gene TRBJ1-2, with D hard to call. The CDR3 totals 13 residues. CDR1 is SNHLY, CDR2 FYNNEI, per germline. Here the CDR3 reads CASSEYANYGYTF. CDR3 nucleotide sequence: TGTGCCAGCAGTGAATATGCGAACTACGGCTACACCTTC.

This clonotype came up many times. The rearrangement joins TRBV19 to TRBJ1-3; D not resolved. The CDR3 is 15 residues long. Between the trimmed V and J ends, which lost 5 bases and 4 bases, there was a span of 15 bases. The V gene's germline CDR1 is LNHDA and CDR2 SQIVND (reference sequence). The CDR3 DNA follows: TGTGCCAGTAGTCCTGGACTCGGGCGGGGAAACACCATATATTTT. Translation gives CASSPGLGRGNTIYF.

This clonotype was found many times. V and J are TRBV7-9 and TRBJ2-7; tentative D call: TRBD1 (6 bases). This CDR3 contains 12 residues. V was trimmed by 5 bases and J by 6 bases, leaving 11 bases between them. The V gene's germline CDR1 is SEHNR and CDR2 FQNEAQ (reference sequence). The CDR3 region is CASSPTGPEQYF. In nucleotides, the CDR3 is TGTGCCAGCAGCCCTACAGGGCCCGAGCAGTACTTC.

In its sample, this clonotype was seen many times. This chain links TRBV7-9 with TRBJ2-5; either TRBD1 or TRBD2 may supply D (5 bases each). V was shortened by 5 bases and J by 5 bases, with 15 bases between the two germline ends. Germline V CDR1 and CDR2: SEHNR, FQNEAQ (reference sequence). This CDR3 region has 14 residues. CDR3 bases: TGTGCCAGCAGCGTAAGCCGGGGCCCGGAGACCCAGTACTTC. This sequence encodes CASSVSRGPETQYF.

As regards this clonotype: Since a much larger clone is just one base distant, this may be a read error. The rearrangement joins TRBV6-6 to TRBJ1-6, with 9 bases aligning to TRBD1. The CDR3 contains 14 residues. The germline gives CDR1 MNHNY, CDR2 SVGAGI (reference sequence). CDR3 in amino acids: CVSRPGQGGAPLHF. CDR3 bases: TGTGTCAGCAGACCGGGACAGGGCGGTGCACCCCTCCACTTT.

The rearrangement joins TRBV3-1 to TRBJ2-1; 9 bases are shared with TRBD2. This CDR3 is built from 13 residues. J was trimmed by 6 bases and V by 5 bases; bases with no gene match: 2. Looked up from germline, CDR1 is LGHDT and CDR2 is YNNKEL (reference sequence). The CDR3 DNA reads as TGTGCCAGCAGCGGGACTAGCATCAATGAGCAGTTCTTC. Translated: CASSGTSINEQFF.

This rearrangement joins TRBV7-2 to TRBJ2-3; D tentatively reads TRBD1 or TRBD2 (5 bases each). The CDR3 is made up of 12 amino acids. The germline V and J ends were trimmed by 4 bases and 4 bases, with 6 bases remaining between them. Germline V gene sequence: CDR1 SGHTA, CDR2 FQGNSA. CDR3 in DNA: TGTGCCAGCAGCTGGGGACCAGATACGCAGTATTTT. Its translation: CASSWGPDTQYF.

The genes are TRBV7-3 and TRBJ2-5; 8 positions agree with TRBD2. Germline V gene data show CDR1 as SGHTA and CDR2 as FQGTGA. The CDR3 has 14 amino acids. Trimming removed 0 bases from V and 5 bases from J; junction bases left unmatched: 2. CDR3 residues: CASSLTGGRETQYF. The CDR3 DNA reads TGTGCCAGCAGCTTAACGGGCGGGAGGGAGACCCAGTACTTC.

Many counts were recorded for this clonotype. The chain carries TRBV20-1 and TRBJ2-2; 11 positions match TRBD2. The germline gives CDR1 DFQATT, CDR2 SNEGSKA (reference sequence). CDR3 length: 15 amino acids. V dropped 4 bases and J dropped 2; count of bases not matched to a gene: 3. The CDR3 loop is CSAILAGGNTGELFF. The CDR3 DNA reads TGCAGTGCTATTCTAGCGGGAGGAAACACCGGGGAGCTGTTTTTT.

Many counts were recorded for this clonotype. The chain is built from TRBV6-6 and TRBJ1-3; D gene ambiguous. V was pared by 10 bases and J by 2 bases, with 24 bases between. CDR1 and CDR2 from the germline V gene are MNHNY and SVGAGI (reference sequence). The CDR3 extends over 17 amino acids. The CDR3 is CATWGKGSRAAGNTIYF. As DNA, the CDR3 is TGTGCCACTTGGGGTAAAGGGTCGCGGGCCGCTGGAAACACCATATATTTT.

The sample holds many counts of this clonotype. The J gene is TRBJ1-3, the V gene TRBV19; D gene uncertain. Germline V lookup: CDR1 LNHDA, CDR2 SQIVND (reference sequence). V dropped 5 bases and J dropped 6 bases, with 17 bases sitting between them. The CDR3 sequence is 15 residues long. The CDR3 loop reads CASSPSTRVANTIYF. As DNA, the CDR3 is TGTGCCAGTAGTCCCTCCACCCGGGTGGCAAACACCATATATTTT.

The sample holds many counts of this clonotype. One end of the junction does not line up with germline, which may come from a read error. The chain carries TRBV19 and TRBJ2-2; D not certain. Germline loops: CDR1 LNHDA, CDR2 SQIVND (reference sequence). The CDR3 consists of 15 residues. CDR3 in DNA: TGTGCCAGTAGAATAGGACCACAGAACACCGGGGAGCTGTTTTTT. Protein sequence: CASRIGPQNTGELFF.

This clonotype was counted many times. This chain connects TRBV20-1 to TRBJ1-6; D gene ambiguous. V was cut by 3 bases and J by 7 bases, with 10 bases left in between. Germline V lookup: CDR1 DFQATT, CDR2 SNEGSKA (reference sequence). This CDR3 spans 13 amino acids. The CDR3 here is CSASTAVNSPLHF. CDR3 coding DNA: TGCAGTGCTAGTACGGCAGTAAATTCACCCCTCCACTTT.